Below, 27 T cell receptor beta chains from the same sample are listed, as sequenced in a study of blood T cells in healthy people across ages. Together with a sample-barcoded 5' primer, a J-beta primer mix was included in a second PCR lasting about 7 to 11 cycles. TCRdb re-derived calls from the 5' RACE reads in MiXCR, one entry per CDR3 protein. The profile shows fewer than 800,000 distinct CDR3 sequences, roughly 25% of them singletons. This sample also belongs to another study, concerning T cells of mothers and their children.

Sequencing was performed on blood. The receptors shown here come from a boy between 10 and 17 years old in good health.

The chain combines TRBV7-6 with TRBJ2-3; no clear D gene. Germline V gene sequence: CDR1 SGHVS, CDR2 FNYEAQ. Trimming took off 1 base at V and 6 bases at J, with 14 bases between the two ends. This CDR3 is 15 amino acids long. The CDR3 DNA reads as TGTGCCAGCAGCTTAGAGGTAAACCGGCAGGATACGCAGTATTTT. Translated, it gives CASSLEVNRQDTQYF.

This chain links TRBV28 with TRBJ2-2; D possibly corresponds to TRBD2 (7 bases). V was shortened by 3 bases and J by 0 bases, with 14 bases between the two germline ends. The CDR3 extends over 17 amino acids. Germline V gives CDR1 MDHEN, CDR2 SYDVKM. CDR3 nucleotides: TGTGCCAGCAGTTTGGGTCCGGGGGGCTCGAACACCGGGGAGCTGTTTTTT. This translates into CASSLGPGGSNTGELFF.

V usage is TRBV15 and J usage is TRBJ2-7; D unclear. CDR3 length: 15 amino acids. Germline CDR1 and CDR2: LNHNV and YYDKDF (reference sequence). Trimming shortened V by 0 bases and J by 0 bases, and 9 bases separated the two germline ends. CDR3 in amino acids: CATSRDRRSSYEQYF. CDR3 DNA sequence: TGTGCCACCAGCAGAGATCGGAGAAGCTCCTACGAGCAGTACTTC. Complete variable domain (other parts from reference TRBV15 and TRBJ2-7): DAMVIQNPRYQVTQFGKPVTLSCSQTLNHNVMYWYQQKSSQAPKLLFHYYDKDFNNEADTPDNFQSRRPNTSFCFLDIRSPGLGDTAMYLCATSRDRRSSYEQYFGPGTRLTVT.

This clonotype has just a few counts. V is TRBV7-9 and J is TRBJ2-1, with D maybe TRBD1 (5 bases). The end of the DNA fits TRBJ2-5 better, so the J call may be wrong. The germline gives CDR1 SEHNR, CDR2 FQNEAQ (reference sequence). The CDR3 length is 14 residues. CDR3 bases: TGTGCCAGCAGTCACCGACAGCAGCAAGAGACCCAGTACTTC. It yields the protein CASSHRQQQETQYF.

This clonotype was detected only a few times. V and J are TRBV7-8 and TRBJ2-5, with 11 positions matching TRBD2. This CDR3 spans 16 amino acids. Germline CDR1 and CDR2: SGHVS and FQNEAQ. After removal of 5 bases from V and 2 bases from J, the junction contained 7 bases not matched to a gene. The CDR3 DNA is TGTGCCAGCAGCCGAGCTAGCGGGGGGTTTCAAGAGACCCAGTACTTC. Encoded protein: CASSRASGGFQETQYF.

This clonotype was observed a handful of times. The V and J genes are TRBV4-2 and TRBJ2-7; D ambiguous. Trimming shortened V by 1 base and J by 2 bases, and 9 bases separated the two germline ends. CDR3 length equals 14 residues. Per germline, CDR1 LGHNA and CDR2 YNFKEQ. The CDR3 DNA sequence: TGTGCCAGCAGCCAAGGCTACCCGACCTACGAGCAGTACTTC. It specifies CASSQGYPTYEQYF.

This clonotype was seen repeatedly, ten times or more. This chain connects TRBV4-2 to TRBJ2-7; 8 bases are shared with TRBD2. CDR1 is LGHNA, CDR2 YNFKEQ, per germline. This CDR3 has 15 residues. V shed 1 base and J 4 bases; nucleotides not matched to a gene: 6. The CDR3 spells CASSQGAGGWYEQYF. CDR3 coding DNA: TGTGCCAGCAGCCAAGGTGCGGGGGGCTGGTACGAGCAGTACTTC.

The chain employs TRBV20-1 and TRBJ2-3; no reliable D call. Germline CDR1 and CDR2: DFQATT and SNEGSKA (reference sequence). Trimming took off 0 bases at V and 14 bases at J, with 18 bases between the two ends. The CDR3 sequence is 13 residues long. The CDR3 DNA reads as TGCAGTGCTAGAGATCGAATACTAAGGCATGCGTATTTT. Translating gives CSARDRILRHAYF.

The CDR3 sequence: CSVEGPGGLRKLFF. Written as DNA, the CDR3 is TGCAGCGTTGAAGGGCCCGGGGGTTTGCGAAAACTGTTTTTT. This sequence joins TRBV29-1 and TRBJ1-4; D is perhaps TRBD1 (5 bases). The CDR3 has 14 amino acids. The V gene lost 1 base and the J gene lost 10 bases, with 16 bases spanning the gap. Germline lookup yields CDR1 SQVTM and CDR2 ANQGSEA.

This clonotype turned up a few times. Sequence at one end of the junction differs from germline and may be a read error. This sequence joins TRBV7-7 and TRBJ2-7; D gene unclear. This CDR3 is 14 amino acids long. Germline V gives CDR1 SSHAT, CDR2 FNYEAQ (reference sequence). The CDR3 coding sequence is TGTGCTAGCAGCTTAGACCCGGGCTCCCATGAGCAGTACTTC. It specifies CASSLDPGSHEQYF.

Only a few counts were recorded for this clonotype. The conserved phenylalanine or tryptophan normally closing the CDR3 is absent here, so this likely arose from a read error. The V gene is TRBV13, the J gene TRBJ1-1, with D tentatively TRBD1 (5 bases). The CDR3 spans 15 residues. The V end was cut by 3 bases, the J end by 0 bases, with 11 bases between. The germline V gene has CDR1 PRHDT and CDR2 FYEKMQ (reference sequence). CDR3 in amino acids: CASSFPGRLNTEAFL. The CDR3 nucleotides read TGTGCCAGCAGCTTCCCGGGACGGTTGAACACTGAAGCTTTCCTT.

This chain uses TRBV7-2 with TRBJ1-1; D may be TRBD1 (6 bases). The CDR3 is made up of 14 amino acids. Trimming took off 2 bases at V and 5 bases at J, with 12 bases between the two ends. Germline V gene lookup returns CDR1 SGHTA and CDR2 FQGNSA. In DNA, the CDR3 is TGTGCCAGCAGCTTATCGGGGGGCAGGACTGAAGCTTTCTTT. Protein product: CASSLSGGRTEAFF.

The chain links TRBV20-1 to TRBJ1-2; D call uncertain. This CDR3 has 13 amino acids. Germline values: CDR1 DFQATT, CDR2 SNEGSKA (reference sequence). Trimming left V 0 bases short and J 7 bases short, with 12 bases between. The CDR3 protein is CSARDSYLSGYTF. The CDR3 bases are TGCAGTGCTAGAGATAGCTACCTTTCTGGCTACACCTTC.

This clonotype showed up just a few times. The DNA for the CDR3 is TGTGCCAGCAGTTACGCGGTCTCCTACGAGCAGTACTTC. This codes for CASSYAVSYEQYF. The V gene is TRBV6-2 or TRBV6-3, the J gene TRBJ2-7; D ambiguous. Trimming pared 2 bases from V and 0 bases from J, leaving 5 bases between. Germline CDR1 MNHEY, CDR2 SVGEGT. The CDR3 sequence is 13 residues long.

This clonotype has just a few counts. This chain joins TRBV19 and TRBJ1-5; D is unclear. The CDR3 consists of 14 residues. Germline V CDR1 and CDR2: LNHDA, SQIVND (reference sequence). The V and J ends lost 3 bases and 1 base respectively, with 7 bases between them. The CDR3 loop reads CASSIAGSNQPQHF. CDR3 sequence (DNA): TGTGCCAGTAGTATCGCGGGGAGCAATCAGCCCCAGCATTTT.

The J gene is TRBJ1-5, the V gene TRBV27; D is perhaps TRBD1 (5 bases). V lost 6 bases to trimming and J lost 1 base, with 10 bases between them. The germline V gene has CDR1 MNHEY and CDR2 SMNVEV (reference sequence). There are 14 residues in the CDR3. CDR3 amino acids: CASRREGSNQPQHF. CDR3 sequence (DNA): TGTGCCAGCAGAAGGGAGGGGAGCAATCAGCCCCAGCATTTT.

V and J are TRBV4-1 and TRBJ1-1, with unresolved D. The CDR3 extends over 15 amino acids. The germline V gene has CDR1 MGHRA and CDR2 YSYEKL. The V and J ends lost 1 base and 0 bases respectively, with 9 bases between them. The CDR3 loop is CASSQVRGMNTEAFF. The CDR3 bases are TGCGCCAGCAGCCAAGTTCGGGGAATGAACACTGAAGCTTTCTTT.

This clonotype occurred many times. The gene calls are TRBV4-3 and TRBJ2-3, with D hard to call. The germline V gene encodes CDR1 LGHNA and CDR2 YSLEER. V shed 6 bases and J shed 2 bases, with 9 bases lying between them. This CDR3 has 13 amino acids. CDR3 coding DNA: TGCGCCAGCAGTCGGCAGATCACAGATACGCAGTATTTT. It yields the protein CASSRQITDTQYF.

This clonotype occurred once. The V gene is TRBV6-2 or TRBV6-3, the J gene TRBJ1-3; D remains unclear. CDR1 and CDR2 (germline): MNHEY, SVGEGT. This CDR3 comprises 12 residues. V was pared by 6 bases and J by 4 bases, with 7 bases between. The CDR3 DNA is TGTGCCAGCAGCCCCCGAGGAAACACCATATATTTT. Translation gives CASSPRGNTIYF.

V gene TRBV12-3 or TRBV12-4 combines with J gene TRBJ2-5; a weak D match, TRBD2 (6 bases). V was cut by 7 bases and J by 6 bases, with 15 bases left in between. The CDR3 length is 13 residues. CDR3 bases: TGTGCCAGCACCACGGTGGGGGGTCAGACCCAGTACTTC. Its translation is CASTTVGGQTQYF.

The gene calls are TRBV5-1 and TRBJ1-2; D not certain. Per the germline V gene, CDR1 is SGHRS and CDR2 is YFSETQ. This CDR3 comprises 15 residues. With 0 bases removed from V and 4 bases from J, the gap between germline ends came to 13 bases. In DNA, the CDR3 is TGCGCCAGCAGCTTGGTAGGCGCAGCAGGCTATGGCTACACCTTC. Amino acids: CASSLVGAAGYGYTF.

This clonotype was seen a few times. The chain carries TRBV6-2 or TRBV6-3 and TRBJ2-3; TRBD2 is a possible D gene (5 bases). This CDR3 spans 11 amino acids. The V end was cut by 11 bases, the J end by 8 bases, with 14 bases between. Per the germline V gene, CDR1 is MNHEY and CDR2 is SVGEGT. The CDR3 loop is CASEEGVTQYF. The DNA for the CDR3 is TGTGCCTCTGAAGAGGGCGTTACGCAGTATTTT.

This clonotype was counted between two and nine times. The chain links TRBV12-5 to TRBJ1-4; D not resolved. This CDR3 has 16 amino acids. Germline-derived CDR1 and CDR2 are LGHNT and FRNRAP. V dropped 0 bases and J dropped 8 bases, with 16 bases sitting between them. The chain's CDR3 is CASGLVGVAGSEKLFF. In nucleotides, the CDR3 is TGTGCTAGTGGTTTGGTCGGCGTTGCAGGCAGCGAAAAACTGTTTTTT.

CDR3 coding DNA: TGTGCCAGCAGATTGCAAGACAGGACAAACTACGAGCAGTACTTC. This translates into CASRLQDRTNYEQYF. The chain carries TRBV28 and TRBJ2-7; possible D gene TRBD1, 6 bases. Trimming removed 6 bases at V and 3 bases at J, with 18 bases between. The CDR3 sequence is 15 residues long. Germline V lookup: CDR1 MDHEN, CDR2 SYDVKM.

In this sample, this clonotype turned up a few times. The V gene is TRBV2, the J gene TRBJ2-4; 8 bases align to TRBD2. The junction had 9 bases not matched to a gene; V was cut back by 6 bases and J by 8 bases. CDR1 is SNHLY, CDR2 FYNNEI, per germline. The CDR3 length is 14 residues. The CDR3 here is CASRSGRNSYIQYF. The CDR3 DNA follows: TGTGCCAGCAGAAGCGGGAGAAACAGTTACATTCAGTACTTC.

This clonotype occurred a few times. The chain joins TRBV7-9 to TRBJ2-7, with 11 bases fitting TRBD2. J lost 4 bases, V lost 10 bases, and 9 bases had no gene match. Per germline, CDR1 SEHNR and CDR2 FQNEAQ (reference sequence). This CDR3 region has 14 residues. For the CDR3, the DNA is TGTGCCACCGAAGGGATAGCGGGAGGGTACGAGCAGTACTTC. This sequence encodes CATEGIAGGYEQYF.

A few counts support this clonotype. The J gene is TRBJ2-7, the V gene TRBV7-9; D ambiguous. Germline CDR1 reads SEHNR; CDR2 reads FQNEAQ (reference sequence). V was shortened by 4 bases and J by 0 bases, with 13 bases between the two germline ends. There are 15 residues in the CDR3. The DNA of the CDR3 is TGTGCCAGCAGCTCCGCTATGGATTTCTCCTACGAGCAGTACTTC. Translating gives CASSSAMDFSYEQYF. Based on the CDR3 plus reference TRBV7-9 and TRBJ2-7, the full variable domain is DTGVSQNPRHKITKRGQNVTFRCDPISEHNRLYWYRQTLGQGPEFLTYFQNEAQLEKSRLLSDRFSAERPKGSFSTLEIQRTEQGDSAMYLCASSSAMDFSYEQYFGPGTRLTVT.